The 22 T cell receptor beta chains in this list originate from one sample, sequenced in a study of OX40 agonist ivuxolimab in advanced cancers. TCRdb's copy holds only in-frame clones and misses some; the assay was immunoSEQ multiplex PCR. The data show 35,000 to 55,000 clones, about 88% seen once. The specimen comprised CD4+ or CD8+ T cells sorted from blood, sampled in a trial of the OX40 agonist ivuxolimab. The source of these receptors is an adult with an advanced solid tumor such as melanoma, head and neck, liver or kidney cancer.

The chain has TRBV6-4 and TRBJ2-2; 7 nucleotides agree with TRBD2. J was trimmed by 4 bases and V by 6 bases; bases with no gene match: 11. CDR1 is MRHNA and CDR2 is SNTAGT in the germline V gene. The CDR3 runs 16 residues. CDR3 in DNA: TGTGCCAGCAGCCCACGGCCTAGCGGCGCCACCGGGGAGCTGTTTTTT. It yields the protein CASSPRPSGATGELFF.

J is TRBJ2-2 and V is TRBV7-8; a weak D match, TRBD1 (6 bases). V lost 2 bases and J 1 base, leaving 11 bases between the germline ends. There are 16 residues in the CDR3. Germline CDR1 is SGHVS and CDR2 is FQNEAQ. Here the CDR3 reads CASSLFVTGNTGELFF. Written as DNA, the CDR3 is TGTGCCAGCAGCTTATTCGTGACAGGGAACACCGGGGAGCTGTTTTTT.

CDR3 sequence (DNA): TGTGCCAGCAGCCCCTATGCGGGAAAGTCTTACTACGAGCAGTACTTC. This codes for CASSPYAGKSYYEQYF. The chain has TRBV4-2 and TRBJ2-7, with D possibly being TRBD2 (6 bases). Germline V gives CDR1 LGHNA, CDR2 YNFKEQ. The CDR3 is made up of 16 amino acids. V dropped 4 bases and J dropped 3 bases, with 19 bases sitting between them.

The CDR3 spells CAIRPGDNTGELFF. The CDR3 coding sequence is TGTGCCATCAGGCCAGGGGATAACACCGGGGAGCTGTTTTTT. The gene calls are TRBV10-3 and TRBJ2-2; D might be TRBD1 (6 bases). The CDR3 sequence is 14 residues long. Germline V gene sequence: CDR1 ENHRY, CDR2 SYGVKD. With 6 bases removed from V and 2 bases from J, the gap between germline ends came to 10 bases.

The chain couples TRBV15 to TRBJ1-1; unclear D gene. CDR1 LNHNV and CDR2 YYDKDF come from the germline V gene (reference sequence). CDR3 length: 16 amino acids. Trimming pared 0 bases from V and 1 base from J, leaving 12 bases between. The CDR3 region is CATSRDPMGRNTEAFF. CDR3 DNA: TGTGCCACCAGCAGAGACCCCATGGGGAGGAACACTGAAGCTTTCTTT.

The genes are TRBV4-1 and TRBJ2-7; D is unclear. Deletions cut 2 bases from V and 0 bases from J, with 11 bases between. The CDR3 runs to 15 residues. CDR1 is MGHRA, CDR2 YSYEKL, per germline. The CDR3 reads CASSQRHFSSYEQYF. The CDR3, as DNA: TGCGCCAGCAGCCAACGACACTTTAGCTCCTACGAGCAGTACTTC.

V is TRBV6-6 and J is TRBJ1-5; possibly TRBD1 for D (5 bases). V dropped 3 bases and J dropped 2 bases, with 8 bases sitting between them. CDR1 MNHNY and CDR2 SVGAGI come from the germline V gene (reference sequence). This CDR3 spans 14 amino acids. The CDR3 DNA is TGTGCCAGCAGTTATCAACAGGGCAATCAGCCCCAGCATTTT. This translates into CASSYQQGNQPQHF.

The chain is built from TRBV7-9 and TRBJ2-5; D is possibly TRBD1 (6 bases). This CDR3 is 15 amino acids long. In germline, CDR1 is SEHNR, CDR2 FQNEAQ (reference sequence). V lost 4 bases and J 1 base, leaving 13 bases between the germline ends. CDR3: CASSSDSKLQETQYF. The CDR3 DNA reads TGTGCCAGCAGCTCGGACAGTAAGCTCCAAGAGACCCAGTACTTC.

The chain employs TRBV5-4 and TRBJ1-1; D is possibly TRBD1 (5 bases). The V end was cut by 4 bases, the J end by 0 bases, with 19 bases between. Germline V gene sequence: CDR1 SGHNT, CDR2 YYREEE (reference sequence). The CDR3 is 17 residues long. This CDR3 is CASSVPGARGMNTEAFF. Here the CDR3 DNA reads TGTGCCAGCAGCGTGCCGGGAGCGCGGGGGATGAACACTGAAGCTTTCTTT.

This rearrangement joins TRBV4-2 to TRBJ1-5, with D tentatively TRBD1 (6 bases). The CDR3 is made up of 14 amino acids. Germline loops: CDR1 LGHNA, CDR2 YNFKEQ. V was pared by 4 bases and J by 2 bases, with 9 bases between. CDR3 DNA sequence: TGTGCCAGCAGCCCCAGGGGCGGCAATCAGCCCCAGCATTTT. Residues: CASSPRGGNQPQHF.

This sequence joins TRBV7-3 and TRBJ2-1; 9 nucleotides agree with TRBD2. Trimming removed 4 bases from V and 7 bases from J; junction bases left unmatched: 11. CDR3 length equals 16 residues. CDR1 is SGHTA and CDR2 is FQGTGA in the germline V gene. CDR3 sequence: CASSSKTSGGRNEQFF. The DNA of the CDR3 is TGTGCCAGCAGCTCGAAGACTAGCGGCGGGCGGAATGAGCAGTTCTTC.

This clone was detected only a few times. This rearrangement joins TRBV28 to TRBJ2-4; possible D gene TRBD2, 6 bases. Trimming cost V 2 bases and J 2 bases, with 10 bases left between them. From germline, CDR1 is MDHEN and CDR2 SYDVKM. This CDR3 is built from 15 residues. The CDR3 here is CASSLPGGTKNIQYF. The DNA of the CDR3 is TGTGCCAGCAGTTTACCTGGGGGGACCAAAAACATTCAGTACTTC.

The chain is built from TRBV7-3 and TRBJ2-1; 16 nucleotides line up with TRBD2. Germline V gives CDR1 SGHTA, CDR2 FQGTGA. Unmatched junction bases numbered 8, after V lost 5 bases and J lost 7 bases. The CDR3 runs 17 residues. The CDR3 DNA is TGTGCCAGCAGCCCAGGGACTAGCGGGAGGGCCGGGAATGAGCAGTTCTTC. As protein: CASSPGTSGRAGNEQFF.

The chain joins TRBV6-4 to TRBJ2-5; D ambiguous. The CDR3 has 12 residues. Germline V CDR1 and CDR2: MRHNA, SNTAGT. Trimming shortened V by 6 bases and J by 5 bases, and 10 bases separated the two germline ends. This CDR3 reads CASRDLGETQYF. The CDR3 DNA sequence: TGTGCCAGCAGGGACCTTGGGGAGACCCAGTACTTC.

Points on this clone: Other DNA sequences of this sample code for an identical CDR3. This rearrangement joins TRBV6-5 to TRBJ2-7; the D is unclear. The length of the CDR3 is 14 residues. V was cut by 1 base and J by 2 bases, with 9 bases left in between. Germline V gives CDR1 MNHEY, CDR2 SVGAGI. The CDR3 region is CASSYLAVPYEQYF. The CDR3 region has the DNA TGTGCCAGCAGTTACTTGGCGGTTCCCTACGAGCAGTACTTC.

A few counts support this clone. The CDR3 here is CASSPGVYGYTF. CDR3 DNA: TGTGCCAGCTCACCCGGGGTGTATGGCTACACCTTC. The chain combines TRBV18 with TRBJ1-2; the D is unclear. The V gene's germline CDR1 is KGHSH and CDR2 LQKENI. The CDR3 extends over 12 amino acids. The V end lost 3 bases, the J end lost 5 bases, and 7 bases lay between the germline ends.

This chain joins TRBV30 and TRBJ2-1; D possibly matches TRBD1 or TRBD2 (5 bases each). The V end lost 0 bases, the J end lost 2 bases, and 11 bases lay between the germline ends. CDR1 is GTSNPN, CDR2 SVGIG, per germline (reference sequence). The CDR3 spans 15 residues. The CDR3 here is CAWSVRGLTYNEQFF. The CDR3, as DNA: TGTGCCTGGAGTGTCCGGGGCTTGACCTACAATGAGCAGTTCTTC. The entire variable domain, with the rest obtained from reference TRBV30 and TRBJ2-1, is as follows: SQTIHQWPATLVQPVGSPLSLECTVEGTSNPNLYWYRQAAGRGLQLLFYSVGIGQISSEVPQNLSASRPQDRQFILSSKKLLLSDSGFYLCAWSVRGLTYNEQFFGPGTRLTVL.

The rearrangement joins TRBV5-1 to TRBJ2-5, with 9 bases fitting TRBD1. Germline V gene data show CDR1 as SGHRS and CDR2 as YFSETQ. Germline trimming cut 3 bases from V and 3 bases from J; bases unmatched to any gene: 3. This CDR3 has 14 residues. The CDR3, as DNA: TGCGCCAGCAGCTGGGACAGGGTAAAAGAGACCCAGTACTTC. Translated, it gives CASSWDRVKETQYF. Filled out from reference TRBV5-1 and TRBJ2-5, the complete variable domain reads KAGVTQTPRYLIKTRGQQVTLSCSPISGHRSVSWYQQTPGQGLQFLFEYFSETQRNKGNFPGRFSGRQFSNSRSEMNVSTLELGDSALYLCASSWDRVKETQYFGPGTRLLVL.

The chain links TRBV10-3 to TRBJ2-3; 10 positions agree with TRBD1. Germline loops: CDR1 ENHRY, CDR2 SYGVKD. This CDR3 has 13 residues. V lost 11 bases to trimming and J lost 2 bases; unmatched junction nucleotides: 4. The CDR3 DNA follows: TGTGCCGTTGGGACAGGGGTCACAGATACGCAGTATTTT. The encoded protein is CAVGTGVTDTQYF.

The chain joins TRBV5-1 to TRBJ2-7, with D unresolved. Germline values: CDR1 SGHRS, CDR2 YFSETQ. This CDR3 spans 12 amino acids. V was pared by 2 bases and J by 6 bases, with 9 bases between. CDR3 protein: CASSFQDTEQYF. CDR3 nucleotide sequence: TGCGCCAGCAGCTTCCAAGACACCGAGCAGTACTTC.

CDR3: CASSSPRGRNEQYF. The CDR3 DNA reads TGTGCCAGCAGCTCCCCCCGAGGGAGGAACGAGCAGTACTTC. The chain uses TRBV7-2 and TRBJ2-7; perhaps TRBD2 as D (6 bases). The CDR3 covers 14 residues. Germline V gene sequence: CDR1 SGHTA, CDR2 FQGNSA. Trimming stripped 4 bases from V and 5 bases from J, with 15 bases between.

By share, this clone ranks as medium-sized. V gene TRBV9 combines with J gene TRBJ2-5; possibly TRBD1 for D (6 bases). Germline CDR1 SGDLS, CDR2 YYNGEE. The CDR3 is 15 amino acids. The V and J ends lost 4 bases and 5 bases respectively, with 18 bases between them. Here the CDR3 DNA reads TGTGCCAGCAGCTTGTGGACAGCCCCTTCTGAGACCCAGTACTTC. Its protein is CASSLWTAPSETQYF. The complete variable domain, with remaining parts taken from reference TRBV9 and TRBJ2-5, reads DSGVTQTPKHLITATGQRVTLRCSPRSGDLSVYWYQQSLDQGLQFLIQYYNGEERAKGNILERFSAQQFPDLHSELNLSSLELGDSALYFCASSLWTAPSETQYFGPGTRLLVL.